This TCR beta chain was captured in a study of CD8 T cells in ankylosing spondylitis. Points from the study as a whole: Significant enrichment of disease-linked clones was reported in matched ankylosing spondylitis synovial fluid. In synovial fluid and blood from reactive arthritis, some motif variants were previously reported. Blood from ankylosing spondylitis patients appeared to carry a characteristic roughly 8-variant TCR beta motif.

For TCR beta, libraries came from quantitative 5'-RACE with molecular barcodes. TCRdb ran MiXCR on the 5' RACE reads and lists one entry per CDR3 protein. The table shows 800,000 to 900,000 distinct CDR3 sequences, with 12% occurring only once. Concerning this clonotype: What it binds is unknown.

Per the germline V gene, CDR1 is SEHNR and CDR2 is FQNEAQ (reference sequence). V lost 5 bases, J lost 2 bases, and 21 bases lay in between. The CDR3 totals 17 residues. The TCR sequence derives from a male donor with ankylosing spondylitis. The sequenced sample was blood, either unsorted or a sorted T cell fraction (not recorded which). The V call is TRBV7-9, the J call TRBJ1-1; weak D call: TRBD1 (6 bases). The CDR3 is CASSPHLGRGPNTEAFF. The DNA of the CDR3 is TGTGCCAGCAGCCCCCATTTGGGCAGGGGTCCAAACACTGAAGCTTTCTTT.